This entry lists 32 T cell receptor beta chains sequenced from one sample in a study of regulatory T cells in long-lasting Graves disease (dated by TCRdb to the early 2020s). The time point label for this specimen denotes: persistent/refractory GD, antithyroid drugs over 5 years with positive TRAb. RNA was extracted from PBMCs in TRIzol for both TCR sequencing and RNA sequencing. The library was obtained by multiplex PCR. The sequencing machine was an Illumina HiSeq 4000. iRepertoire HTBI primers and Arm-PCR amplification of CDR3 regions were used to construct TCR beta libraries. TCRdb applied fastp at Q25 and MiXCR to the public reads, then kept only in-frame beta chains. Merged by CDR3 protein, the rows form single entries marked with the most common genes and DNA. Within this sample are 350,000 to 450,000 distinct CDR3 sequences, with around 23% of them counted one time only. Roughly a quarter of the sample rests with the top ten.

The material was peripheral blood mononuclear cells (PBMCs), obtained when the disease was refractory, from a patient treated with antithyroid drugs. Receptors were obtained from a middle-aged woman with Graves disease. Donor details come from another sample of the same person, matched by shared clones.

This clonotype was picked up a small number of times. The chain is built from TRBV7-8 and TRBJ2-2; D gene uncertain. Trimming took 6 bases from V and 4 from J, leaving 12 bases between them. The V gene's germline CDR1 is SGHVS and CDR2 FQNEAQ. There are 14 residues in the CDR3. The CDR3 here is CASSLERATGELFF. The CDR3 DNA reads TGTGCCAGCAGTCTAGAGAGAGCCACCGGGGAGCTGTTTTTT.

The chain links TRBV6-2 or TRBV6-3 to TRBJ1-6; D is unclear. The CDR3 extends over 17 amino acids. Germline V gene data show CDR1 as MNHEY and CDR2 as SVGEGT. The V gene lost 5 bases and the J gene lost 0 bases, with 14 bases spanning the gap. Here the CDR3 reads CASSEGSPSSYNSPLHF. In nucleotides, the CDR3 is TGTGCCAGCAGTGAAGGTTCGCCGAGCTCCTATAATTCACCCCTCCACTTT.

In nucleotides, the CDR3 is TGTGCCAGCAGCTTAGGCCCCGGGCCCTCTCTCGGCACTGAAGCTTTCTTT. Protein product: CASSLGPGPSLGTEAFF. The V gene is TRBV7-2, the J gene TRBJ1-1; no definite D call. CDR1 and CDR2 from the germline V gene are SGHTA and FQGNSA. CDR3 size: 17 residues. V was trimmed by 1 base and J by 4 bases, leaving 19 bases between them.

This clonotype was detected only a few times. The chain uses TRBV28 and TRBJ1-2; the D is unclear. Germline V lookup: CDR1 MDHEN, CDR2 SYDVKM. The CDR3 length is 11 residues. With 6 bases removed from V and 8 bases from J, the gap between germline ends came to 10 bases. CDR3 sequence reads: CASRGLEGYTF. In DNA form, the CDR3 reads TGTGCCAGCAGGGGTCTGGAGGGCTACACCTTC.

This clonotype was detected ten times or more. The CDR3 is CASEGRGNQPQHF. As DNA, the CDR3 is TGTGCCAGCGAAGGGAGGGGCAATCAGCCCCAGCATTTT. This rearrangement joins TRBV3-1 to TRBJ1-5; D call uncertain. The CDR3 is 13 residues long. The germline gives CDR1 LGHDT, CDR2 YNNKEL (reference sequence). Trimming removed 8 bases from V and 2 bases from J, with 10 bases in between.

The genes are TRBV29-1 and TRBJ2-7; a possible D gene is TRBD2 (5 bases). The CDR3 loop spans 11 amino acids. Germline V gene lookup returns CDR1 SQVTM and CDR2 ANQGSEA. V lost 4 bases to trimming and J lost 6 bases, with 10 bases between them. The CDR3 region is CSVGAGPEQYF. In DNA, the CDR3 is TGCAGCGTTGGGGCGGGCCCCGAGCAGTACTTC.

This clonotype was observed at least ten times. This chain uses TRBV20-1 with TRBJ2-7; the match to TRBD2 covers 7 bases. Trimming cost V 4 bases and J 5 bases; bases outside gene matches: 11. Germline CDR1 DFQATT, CDR2 SNEGSKA (reference sequence). This CDR3 spans 14 amino acids. The CDR3 DNA reads TGCAGTGCTACTCCGGGACTAAAATCCGACGAGCAGTACTTC. Translating gives CSATPGLKSDEQYF.

This clonotype was counted a few times. The chain is built from TRBV7-2 and TRBJ2-1; D is perhaps TRBD2 (5 bases). Germline values: CDR1 SGHTA, CDR2 FQGNSA. The V end was cut by 0 bases, the J end by 3 bases, with 9 bases between. The CDR3 totals 15 residues. The DNA of the CDR3 is TGTGCCAGCAGCTTAGCCAGCGGAAACTACAATGAGCAGTTCTTC. It encodes CASSLASGNYNEQFF.

This clonotype was counted ten times or more. V and J are TRBV10-2 and TRBJ1-5; D perhaps matches TRBD1 (5 bases). The germline V gene encodes CDR1 WSHSY and CDR2 SAAADI. CDR3 length equals 15 residues. V was trimmed by 6 bases and J by 0 bases, leaving 12 bases between them. The CDR3 reads CASSQGPNSNQPQHF. The CDR3 DNA follows: TGCGCCAGCAGCCAGGGCCCAAATAGCAATCAGCCCCAGCATTTT.

This sequence joins TRBV28 and TRBJ2-3; the match to TRBD2 covers 8 bases. The germline V gene encodes CDR1 MDHEN and CDR2 SYDVKM. The CDR3 has 16 amino acids. The V segment lost 3 bases and the J segment 3 bases; nucleotides outside the gene matches: 8. The CDR3 sequence: CASSLRWGLETDTQYF. CDR3 nucleotides: TGTGCCAGCAGTTTGAGGTGGGGACTAGAAACAGATACGCAGTATTTT.

In its sample, this clonotype was seen many times. The rearrangement links TRBV28 to TRBJ1-5; 9 nucleotides match TRBD1. The J segment lost 3 bases and the V segment lost 4 bases, leaving 7 bases of the junction unmatched. CDR1 is MDHEN and CDR2 is SYDVKM in the germline V gene. The CDR3 has 16 residues. The CDR3 DNA sequence: TGTGCCAGCAGTTCCCCGACAGGGGGGAACAATCAGCCCCAGCATTTT. Its translation: CASSSPTGGNNQPQHF.

This clonotype came up many times. Written as DNA, the CDR3 is TGTGCCAGCAGTTTGGCGGTTAGCAATCAGCCCCAGCATTTT. Protein sequence: CASSLAVSNQPQHF. V is TRBV28 and J is TRBJ1-5, with unresolved D. With 3 bases removed from V and 0 bases from J, the gap between germline ends came to 6 bases. This CDR3 contains 14 residues. The germline V gene encodes CDR1 MDHEN and CDR2 SYDVKM.

Many counts were recorded for this clonotype. J is TRBJ2-2 and V is TRBV3-1; D call uncertain. CDR1 LGHDT and CDR2 YNNKEL come from the germline V gene (reference sequence). V lost 8 bases to trimming and J lost 4 bases, with 8 bases between them. The CDR3 spans 12 residues. This CDR3 reads CASHGSTGELFF. In nucleotides, the CDR3 is TGTGCCAGCCATGGCAGCACCGGGGAGCTGTTTTTT.

In regard to this clonotype: A much larger clone differs by one base, so this may be a read error. CDR3 residues: CASSSEGSFNQPQHF. The CDR3 bases are TGTGCCAGCAGTTCGGAGGGTTCCTTTAATCAGCCCCAGCATTTT. The V and J genes are TRBV6-9 and TRBJ1-5, with D uncertain. CDR3 size: 15 residues. Trimming left V 4 bases short and J 4 bases short, with 14 bases between. Germline CDR1 MNHGY, CDR2 SVAAGI.

V is TRBV6-2 or TRBV6-3 and J is TRBJ2-7; 10 bases line up with TRBD1. The CDR3 extends over 13 amino acids. Trimming cost V 6 bases and J 6 bases; bases outside gene matches: 5. The germline gives CDR1 MNHEY, CDR2 SVGEGT. This CDR3 reads CASSPGDRGEQYF. The CDR3 nucleotides read TGTGCCAGCAGCCCCGGGGACAGGGGCGAGCAGTACTTC.

This clonotype was picked up many times. This sequence joins TRBV2 and TRBJ2-2; D uncertain. The V gene's germline CDR1 is SNHLY and CDR2 FYNNEI. CDR3 size: 12 residues. Trimming left V 5 bases short and J 5 bases short, with 6 bases between. CDR3 DNA: TGTGCCAGCAGTAGGGAAACCGGGGAGCTGTTTTTT. It codes for CASSRETGELFF.

This clonotype has a handful of counts. The chain has TRBV2 and TRBJ2-2, with 7 nucleotides matching TRBD1. The CDR3 covers 13 residues. Germline CDR1 reads SNHLY; CDR2 reads FYNNEI. J gave up 6 bases and V 9 bases, and 7 bases lay outside the gene matches. CDR3 sequence: CARRQGPAGELFF. CDR3 sequence (DNA): TGTGCCAGGCGACAGGGTCCTGCCGGGGAGCTGTTTTTT.

This clonotype was seen at least ten times. This chain joins TRBV7-8 and TRBJ1-4; D gene ambiguous. CDR1 and CDR2 (germline): SGHVS, FQNEAQ. This CDR3 is built from 15 residues. V was clipped by 0 bases and J by 7 bases, with 12 bases between them. This CDR3 reads CASSLAALRGEKLFF. The CDR3 DNA follows: TGTGCCAGCAGCTTAGCTGCCCTGCGGGGTGAAAAACTGTTTTTT.

In the case of this clonotype: This sequence may be a read error, since a much larger clone differs from it by one base. The chain combines TRBV6-5 with TRBJ2-7; the match to TRBD2 covers 9 bases. CDR3 length: 14 amino acids. The ends lost 2 bases at V and 5 bases at J; junction bases unmatched: 4. Germline V gene lookup returns CDR1 MNHEY and CDR2 SVGAGI. CDR3 loop: CASSYLGGRDEQYF. The DNA of the CDR3 is TGTGCCAGCAGTTACCTCGGCGGGAGGGACGAGCAGTACTTC.

This clonotype has at least ten counts. The J gene is TRBJ2-1, the V gene TRBV7-9; the match to TRBD1 covers 9 bases. The germline gives CDR1 SEHNR, CDR2 FQNEAQ (reference sequence). CDR3 length: 16 amino acids. V shed 4 bases, J shed 4 bases, and the junction held 8 bases outside the gene matches. CDR3 amino acids: CASSSTRTGEYNEQFF. The CDR3 DNA sequence: TGTGCCAGCAGCTCAACAAGGACAGGGGAATACAATGAGCAGTTCTTC.

This clonotype was recorded only once. V is TRBV27 and J is TRBJ2-3, with TRBD2 identical over 11 bases. This CDR3 is built from 16 residues. From germline, CDR1 is MNHEY and CDR2 SMNVEV (reference sequence). V was clipped by 5 bases and J by 4 bases; unmatched bases: 8. In nucleotides, the CDR3 is TGTGCCAGCAGTCTTGTAGCGGGAGGGCGGGCAGATACGCAGTATTTT. Translated: CASSLVAGGRADTQYF.

This chain uses TRBV28 with TRBJ2-5; the D call may be TRBD1 or TRBD2 (5 bases each). Germline-derived CDR1 and CDR2 are MDHEN and SYDVKM. The V end was cut by 4 bases, the J end by 9 bases, with 24 bases between. This CDR3 has 16 amino acids. The CDR3 region is CASSSLRGREETSQYF. The CDR3 DNA follows: TGTGCCAGCAGTTCCCTCCGGGGCCGGGAAGAGACGTCCCAGTACTTC.

The chain uses TRBV6-1 and TRBJ2-4; D tentatively fits TRBD1 or TRBD2 (5 bases each). This CDR3 is 15 amino acids long. V was clipped by 2 bases and J by 1 base, with 9 bases between them. CDR1 and CDR2 (germline): MNHNS, SASEGT. CDR3 sequence: CASSEQGPAKNIQYF. CDR3 nucleotides: TGTGCCAGCAGTGAACAGGGACCGGCCAAAAACATTCAGTACTTC.

This clonotype occurred a few times. The V gene is TRBV24-1, the J gene TRBJ2-2; TRBD1 might be the D (5 bases). Germline V gene sequence: CDR1 KGHDR, CDR2 SFDVKD. This CDR3 region has 13 residues. Trimming removed 4 bases at V and 6 bases at J, with 8 bases between. The CDR3 DNA follows: TGTGCCACCAGTGACTTCAGGGCCGGGGAGCTGTTTTTT. Amino acid sequence: CATSDFRAGELFF.

The rearrangement uses TRBV28 and TRBJ2-3, with TRBD2 matching 9 bases. After removal of 3 bases from V and 4 bases from J, the junction contained 8 bases not matched to a gene. The CDR3 length is 16 residues. Germline CDR1 MDHEN, CDR2 SYDVKM. The DNA for the CDR3 is TGTGCCAGCAGTTTGCCTAGCGGGATTGGGGCAGATACGCAGTATTTT. Protein: CASSLPSGIGADTQYF.

This chain links TRBV28 with TRBJ2-7; D possibly corresponds to TRBD1 (6 bases). The CDR3 covers 15 residues. Trimming shortened V by 5 bases and J by 2 bases, and 16 bases separated the two germline ends. The germline V gene encodes CDR1 MDHEN and CDR2 SYDVKM. CDR3 region: CASSPPAGATYEQYF. The CDR3 region has the DNA TGTGCCAGCAGTCCTCCGGCAGGGGCAACCTACGAGCAGTACTTC.

A few counts support this clonotype. The rearrangement joins TRBV20-1 to TRBJ2-4; the match to TRBD1 covers 9 bases. From germline, CDR1 is DFQATT and CDR2 SNEGSKA (reference sequence). V was pared by 0 bases and J by 6 bases, with 3 bases of the junction left unmatched. The CDR3 runs to 14 residues. CDR3 coding DNA: TGCAGTGCTAGAGATCGGGACAGGGCAAACATTCAGTACTTC. Protein sequence: CSARDRDRANIQYF.

This clonotype is a singleton in its sample. This chain joins TRBV2 and TRBJ2-2; D is ambiguous. V was clipped by 7 bases and J by 6 bases, with 9 bases between them. This CDR3 comprises 12 residues. Germline assignment: CDR1 SNHLY and CDR2 FYNNEI. In DNA form, the CDR3 reads TGTGCCAGCATTAAAGGGCCCGGGGAGCTGTTTTTT. The encoded protein is CASIKGPGELFF.

This chain links TRBV4-1 with TRBJ2-4; D is undetermined. Trimming removed 4 bases from V and 4 bases from J, with 14 bases in between. This CDR3 spans 15 amino acids. Germline values: CDR1 MGHRA, CDR2 YSYEKL. In DNA form, the CDR3 reads TGCGCCAGCAGCCTAAAGCCGGACCAAAAAAACATTCAGTACTTC. Translating it yields CASSLKPDQKNIQYF.

This chain links TRBV7-9 with TRBJ1-1; D possibly corresponds to TRBD1 (6 bases). CDR1 SEHNR and CDR2 FQNEAQ come from the germline V gene (reference sequence). Trimming removed 5 bases from V and 2 bases from J, with 18 bases in between. The CDR3 spans 16 residues. CDR3 in DNA: TGTGCCAGCAGCCTTCCCGGGACACGGACAAACACTGAAGCTTTCTTT. This translates into CASSLPGTRTNTEAFF.

This clonotype was counted many times. The gene calls are TRBV28 and TRBJ2-7; 7 bases fit TRBD2. CDR1 and CDR2 (germline): MDHEN, SYDVKM. CDR3 size: 14 residues. With V trimmed by 6 bases and J by 2 bases, 7 bases remained unmatched. The CDR3 coding sequence is TGTGCCAGCAGGCCGGGACTACCGACCTACGAGCAGTACTTC. Amino acid sequence: CASRPGLPTYEQYF. Full variable domain (remainder filled in from reference TRBV28 and TRBJ2-7): DVKVTQSSRYLVKRTGEKVFLECVQDMDHENMFWYRQDPGLGLRLIYFSYDVKMKEKGDIPEGYSVSREKKERFSLILESASTNQTSMYLCASRPGLPTYEQYFGPGTRLTVT.

In its sample, this clonotype was seen a few times. The chain combines TRBV11-2 with TRBJ2-6; D is unresolved. Germline CDR1 SGHAT, CDR2 FQNNGV. The V gene lost 3 bases and the J gene lost 3 bases, with 15 bases spanning the gap. The CDR3 spans 17 residues. This CDR3 reads CASSFIQWANGANVLTF. CDR3 nucleotide sequence: TGTGCCAGCAGCTTCATCCAGTGGGCGAATGGGGCCAACGTCCTGACTTTC.